This T cell receptor (beta chain) was sequenced during a study of blood T cell repertoires in COVID-19. Study context: From T cells, B-cell-depleted T cells, or PBMCs came the material, which was cDNA or gDNA.

Trimming stripped 5 bases from V and 0 bases from J, with 10 bases between. The CDR3 covers 15 residues. The germline V gene has CDR1 SGHAT and CDR2 FQNNGV. In the authors' workflow: Nucleated cell number was recorded as an estimate derived from reference gene primer amplification. Here immunoSEQ multiplex PCR was the method, and the copy in TCRdb shows in-frame clones only, minus some. The D gene and trimming were derived from the DNA, and the V and J assignments and clone size from that table. The table shows approximately 63,000 clones, with roughly three quarters occurring only once. The genes are TRBV11-2 and TRBJ2-2; possible D gene TRBD1, 5 bases. The TCR sequence derives from a woman of 80 years or more with acute or convalescent COVID-19. Sequences were obtained from peripheral blood. CDR3 in amino acids: CASSAGNANTGELFF. CDR3 in DNA: TGTGCCAGCAGCGCAGGGAACGCGAACACCGGGGAGCTGTTTTTT.